Listed below are T cell receptor beta chains from one sample, sequenced in a study of CD8 T cells in Susac syndrome. TCRdb fed the immunoSEQ multiplex PCR reads into MiXCR, producing one record per CDR3 protein. This sample has some 200,000 distinct CDR3 sequences, with about 94% found just once. The source material was CD4+ T cells from PBMCs. The receptors shown here come from a human donor in good health. Both conserved end residues are part of each CDR3. D genes are given only for firm matches. For some rows the clone size is stated as once, few or many, or as a class when expanded; others skip it.

. TRBD2 TRBJ2-1 TRBV20-1 TGCAGTGCTAGATCGGGACTAGTTGACGATGAGCAGTTCTTC CSARSGLVDDEQFF
. TRBD2 TRBJ2-3 TRBV29-1 TGCAGCGTCGACATCGGACTAGCCCTCACAGATACGCAGTATTTT CSVDIGLALTDTQYF
. TRBD1 TRBJ2-7 TRBV29-1 TGCAGCGCTACGACAGGGGGGTCCTACGAGCAGTACTTC CSATTGGSYEQYF
. . TRBJ2-7 TRBV3-1 TGTGCCAGCAGCCGGGACATCTCCTACGAGCAGTACTTC CASSRDISYEQYF
. TRBD2 TRBJ2-1 TRBV29-1 TGCAGCGTCCAGGGACTAGCGGGACAGTACAATGAGCAGTTCTTC CSVQGLAGQYNEQFF
. TRBD2 TRBJ2-5 TRBV30 TGTGCCTGGATGACTAGCGTGGAGACCCAGTACTTC CAWMTSVETQYF
. . TRBJ2-2 TRBV4-2 TGTGCCAGCAGCCAAGAATCAGGGACCAACACCGGGGAGCTGTTTTTT CASSQESGTNTGELFF
. TRBD1 TRBJ1-2 TRBV11-2 TGTGCCAGCAGCTTGGAACAGGGGACTACCTATGGCTACACCTTC CASSLEQGTTYGYTF
. . TRBJ1-2 TRBV18 TGTGCCAGCGCCGCCGGGCAAAACTATGGCTACACCTTC CASAAGQNYGYTF
. TRBD1 TRBJ1-1 TRBV12-3/TRBV12-4 TGTGCCAGCAGTCCGGGACAGCCTGAAGCTTTCTTT CASSPGQPEAFF
. . TRBJ1-4 TRBV9 TGTGCCAGCAGCGGGTCTCCCTCAGCTAATGAAAAACTGTTTTTT CASSGSPSANEKLFF
. . TRBJ2-5 TRBV15 TGTGCCACCAGCAGAGATAGTAGAGGGCTTGAGACCCAGTACTTC CATSRDSRGLETQYF
. TRBD1 TRBJ2-3 TRBV12-3/TRBV12-4 TGTGCCAGCAGTATCGGGACAGGGGCAGATACGCAGTATTTT CASSIGTGADTQYF
. . TRBJ2-5 TRBV5-1 TGCGCCAGCAGCATGCCCCTACAAGAGACCCAGTACTTC CASSMPLQETQYF
. . TRBJ2-1 TRBV2 TGTGCCAGCAGCGGTACGGGACACCCCTACAATGAGCAGTTCTTC CASSGTGHPYNEQFF
. TRBD1 TRBJ1-5 TRBV6-5 TGTGCCAGCAGTCCTAGGGGGCATAGCAATCAGCCCCAGCATTTT CASSPRGHSNQPQHF
. TRBD1 TRBJ2-1 TRBV7-2 TGTGCCAGCAGCTTAAGGGGGCCGCTAGAGCAGTTCTTC CASSLRGPLEQFF
. TRBD2 TRBJ2-1 TRBV24-1 TGTGCCGCAGGATCCGGAGCGGGAGCAGCCTACAATGAGCAGTTCTTC CAAGSGAGAAYNEQFF
. . TRBJ2-1 TRBV12-5 TGTGCTAGTGGTTTGGCCTCGGGACGGGGGTACAATGAGCAGTTCTTC CASGLASGRGYNEQFF
once . TRBJ2-3 TRBV15 TGTGCCACCAGCAGAGAAGCCGTTTGGGACTTCTCTAGCACAGATACGCAGTATTTT CATSREAVWDFSSTDTQYF
once . TRBJ2-6 TRBV27 TGTGCCAGCATGACCGAACGGAACTCTGGGGCCAACGTCCTGACTTTC CASMTERNSGANVLTF
. . TRBJ1-2 TRBV28 TGTGCCAGTGGCGGGGGGGTCCATGGCTACACCTTC CASGGGVHGYTF
. . TRBJ2-1 TRBV28 TGTGCCAGCAGTTTCCCAGCGGCCTCCTACAATGAGCAGTTCTTC CASSFPAASYNEQFF
. . TRBJ2-7 TRBV19 TGTGCCAGTAGTCCGGGGACCGCCAGCCACTACGAGCAGTACTTC CASSPGTASHYEQYF
. . TRBJ2-5 TRBV14 TGTGCCAGCAGCCAATTTGAGGGCCGGGGGACCCAGTACTTC CASSQFEGRGTQYF
. TRBD1 TRBJ2-1 TRBV7-9 TGTGCCAGCAGCTTGGGCTCCGGGACAGTTCCCTACAATGAGCAGTTCTTC CASSLGSGTVPYNEQFF
. . TRBJ2-3 TRBV7-2 TGTGCCAGCAGCTTGAGAGGCGCGCAGGCGGGCACAGATACGCAGTATTTT CASSLRGAQAGTDTQYF
once TRBD1 TRBJ2-7 TRBV20-1 TGCAGTGCTAGAGCTCCGGGGGACAGGGTAGACGAGCAGTACTTC CSARAPGDRVDEQYF
. . TRBJ2-5 TRBV5-1 TGCGCCAGCAGGAGAGAACAGGGTATGAAGACCCAGTACTTC CASRREQGMKTQYF
. TRBD2 TRBJ2-1 TRBV7-9 TGTGCCAGCAGCTCCGGGAGGGCCTATGAGCAGTTCTTC CASSSGRAYEQFF
. TRBD1 TRBJ2-7 TRBV4-2 TGTGCCAGCAGCCAAGGGGGACAGGGCTACGAGCAGTACTTC CASSQGGQGYEQYF
. TRBD2 TRBJ2-1 TRBV4-3 TGCGCCAGCAGCCAAGAGTCGGGACTAGCGCAGTTCTTC CASSQESGLAQFF
. . TRBJ2-5 TRBV29-1 TGCAGCGTTGCTGGTTTTCAGACCCAGTACTTC CSVAGFQTQYF
. TRBD1 TRBJ2-2 TRBV4-2 TGTGCCAGCAGCCCCCGGGGCAGGGGGCACACCGGGGAGCTGTTTTTT CASSPRGRGHTGELFF